The clone carrying this T cell receptor (beta chain) was observed a handful of times. The CDR3 covers 13 residues. In germline, CDR1 is ENHRY, CDR2 SYGVKD. V was pared by 8 bases and J by 4 bases, with 14 bases between. The data were taken from a study of OX40 agonist ivuxolimab in advanced cancers. Some clones are missing from TCRdb's copy, which holds only in-frame ones; the method was immunoSEQ multiplex PCR. The sample consists of 50,000 to 65,000 clones, 80% to 90% of them appearing once. This sequence originates from an adult with an advanced solid tumor such as melanoma, head and neck, liver or kidney cancer. The chain recombines TRBV10-3 with TRBJ1-1; D may be TRBD1 (6 bases). The sample here was CD4+ or CD8+ T cells sorted from blood, taken in a trial of the OX40 agonist ivuxolimab. The CDR3 spells CAIGRGEGTEAFF. CDR3 nucleotide sequence: TGTGCCATCGGCAGGGGAGAGGGCACTGAAGCTTTCTTT.